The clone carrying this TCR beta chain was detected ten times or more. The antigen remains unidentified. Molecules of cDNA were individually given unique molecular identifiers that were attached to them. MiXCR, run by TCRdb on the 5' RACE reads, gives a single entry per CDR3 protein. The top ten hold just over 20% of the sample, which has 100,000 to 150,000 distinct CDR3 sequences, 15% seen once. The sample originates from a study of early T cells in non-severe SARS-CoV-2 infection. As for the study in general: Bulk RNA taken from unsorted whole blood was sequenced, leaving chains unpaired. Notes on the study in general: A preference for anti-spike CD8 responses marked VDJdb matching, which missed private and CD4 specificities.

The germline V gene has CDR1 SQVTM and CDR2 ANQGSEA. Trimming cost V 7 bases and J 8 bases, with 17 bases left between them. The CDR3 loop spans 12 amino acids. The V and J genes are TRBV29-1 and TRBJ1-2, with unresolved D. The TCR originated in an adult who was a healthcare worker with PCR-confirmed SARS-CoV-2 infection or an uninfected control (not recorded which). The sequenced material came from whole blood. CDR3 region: CSAAYYRGGYTF. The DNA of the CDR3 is TGCAGCGCGGCCTATTATCGCGGAGGCTACACCTTC.